Listed below are T cell receptor beta chains from one sample, sequenced in a study of cytomegalovirus exposure and HLA in healthy donors. Using immunoSEQ multiplex PCR, the repertoire was profiled, and TCRdb retains in-frame clones only, with some absent. This sample has tens of thousands of clones; 60% to 80% occur once, and the top ten carry roughly 7.9%. Sequenced material: PBMCs. The receptors stem from a woman under 40 in good health and CMV-seropositive. The CDR3 runs from the conserved cysteine through the conserved F or W.

TRBJ1-5 | TRBV4-1 | CASSQDYRGSQPQHF
TRBJ2-1 | TRBV10-1 | CASSEGGGPGYEQFF
TRBJ1-5 | TRBV4-1 | CASSHGQGNQPQHF
TRBJ2-1 | TRBV7-3 | CASSLTPWASGSNVYYNEQFF
TRBJ1-1 | TRBV7-3 | CASSVGQNTEAFF
TRBJ2-1 | TRBV5-6 | CASSRIGGMYNEQFF
TRBJ1-1 | TRBV10-2 | CASRDRLNTEAFF
TRBJ2-6 | TRBV27 | CASSPQGAYGANVLTF
TRBJ2-3 | TRBV14 | CASSQDLRTDTQYF
TRBJ2-1 | TRBV7-9 | CASSLHSGVFYNEQFF